Here is one T cell receptor beta chain with its context. The antigen is not known. This CDR3 has 13 amino acids. With 4 bases clipped from V and 4 bases from J, the junction kept 1 base outside the gene matches. The germline gives CDR1 ENHRY, CDR2 SYGVKD. This specimen comes from a study of cytomegalovirus exposure and HLA in healthy donors. The study, taken as a whole, reports: Across donors, most TCRs were seen rarely, yet some public ones were widespread.

The PCR contained 60 Vbeta and 13 Jbeta primers. Original data processing: In a later analysis, 60 million to 90 million unique TCR beta chains included roughly 11 million shared by two or more donors. Sequenced by immunoSEQ multiplex PCR; TCRdb stores in-frame clones only, minus some. The DNA gave D and trimming, while V, J and clone size come from that table. The table has approximately 90,000 clones, 63% seen once. This sequence was found in a woman in her 30s in good health and CMV-seronegative. Sequences were obtained from PBMCs. The chain combines TRBV10-3 with TRBJ2-5; 9 bases are shared with TRBD1. The CDR3 reads CAISGQGVETQYF. As DNA, the CDR3 is TGTGCCATCAGTGGACAGGGGGTAGAGACCCAGTACTTC.